This T cell receptor (beta chain) was sequenced in a study of blood T cell repertoires in COVID-19. Study in general: The samples span acute and convalescent COVID-19 from the United States, Italy and Spain.

The germline V and J ends were trimmed by 8 bases and 1 base, with 12 bases remaining between them. Germline-derived CDR1 and CDR2 are MNHEY and SVGAGI. The CDR3 length is 14 residues. Study processing details: Estimation of nucleated cell counts relied on the amplification of reference gene primers. Sequencing used immunoSEQ multiplex PCR; TCRdb keeps in-frame clones, though not all of them. That table is the source of V, J and clone size, and D and trimming were worked out from the DNA. The table records some 15,000 clones, around 88% of them present only once. V is TRBV6-5 and J is TRBJ1-3, with D unclear. This receptor was identified in a human donor in a cohort sampled during active COVID-19. Sequenced sample: peripheral blood. In DNA form, the CDR3 reads TGTGCCAGCGTCTCAGGCCCTTCTGGAAACACCATATATTTT. Translating gives CASVSGPSGNTIYF.